This passage covers 4 T cell receptor beta chains from one sample sequenced in a study of T-cell reconstitution after alpha-beta-depleted transplantation in children. Unique molecular identifiers were used to barcode this TCRbeta library. MiXCR, applied by TCRdb to the PCR reads, yields one record per CDR3 protein. The table records under 350,000 distinct CDR3 sequences, about a tenth of them present only once. This specimen consisted of PBMCs from the stem cell graft donor, obtained from the stem cell graft. The receptors were gathered from a human donor who donated a stem cell graft to a child with SCID.

This clonotype has just a few counts. A junction boundary mismatches the germline segment, possibly from a read error. The chain uses TRBV12-3 or TRBV12-4 and TRBJ2-7; D unclear. The CDR3 has 13 amino acids. The CDR3 coding sequence is TGTGCCAGCAGCTACGGATCTTCCTACGAGAAGTACTTC. Its protein product is CASSYGSSYEKYF.

This clonotype was recorded only once. The V call is TRBV6-6, the J call TRBJ2-7; 9 bases are shared with TRBD1. V was pared by 8 bases and J by 6 bases, with 5 bases of the junction left unmatched. Per the germline V gene, CDR1 is MNHNY and CDR2 is SVGAGI (reference sequence). The CDR3 is 12 amino acids. CDR3 residues: CASWDRAFEQYF. CDR3 DNA sequence: TGTGCCAGCTGGGACAGGGCATTCGAGCAGTACTTC.

This chain joins TRBV5-6 and TRBJ2-5; 7 bases align to TRBD1. The germline CDR1 and CDR2 sequences are SGHDT and YYEEEE. The CDR3 runs 13 residues. The V segment lost 0 bases and the J segment 7 bases; nucleotides outside the gene matches: 3. The CDR3 region is CASSLEGAGTQYF. DNA for the CDR3: TGTGCCAGCAGCTTGGAGGGGGCAGGGACCCAGTACTTC.

V is TRBV5-1 and J is TRBJ2-1, with D perhaps TRBD1 (6 bases). Per the germline V gene, CDR1 is SGHRS and CDR2 is YFSETQ. The V gene lost 4 bases and the J gene lost 8 bases, with 13 bases spanning the gap. The CDR3 totals 13 residues. The CDR3 DNA reads TGCGCCAGCAGCCAAAACAGGGCATATGAGCAGTTCTTC. It yields the protein CASSQNRAYEQFF.